The present TCR beta chain was sequenced within a study of regulatory T cells in long-lasting Graves disease. Study-wide findings and caveats: Persistent patients shared more public clonotypes (about 2,700) than newly diagnosed patients (under 1,000).

Time point indicated: newly diagnosed GD, antithyroid drugs for less than 3 months. Scientists built the TCR library using RNA that was extracted from PBMCs. V gave up 1 base and J gave up 5 bases, with 12 bases separating them. This CDR3 is built from 15 residues. HTBI primers from iRepertoire and Arm-PCR of CDR3 regions yielded the TCR beta libraries. TCRdb recomputed calls from the multiplex PCR reads with MiXCR, one row per CDR3 protein. The sample holds roughly 510,000 distinct CDR3 sequences, 15% to 20% seen once. This clonotype was recorded at least ten times. Its antigen is unidentified. This sample also belongs to another study, concerning T cells in Graves' hyperthyroidism and ophthalmopathy. From that report: In the first-round RT-PCR of the TCR CDR3, the HTBI primer set was used. Most thyroid clonotypes expanded above 0.001 appeared in blood too.

The sequence came from a man aged 18 to 29 with Graves disease. The chain combines TRBV12-3 or TRBV12-4 with TRBJ2-1, with TRBD2 as a possible D gene (5 bases). Sequencing was performed on peripheral blood mononuclear cells (PBMCs), taken at new diagnosis, from a patient treated with antithyroid drugs. The CDR3 here is CASSLGGGLHNEQFF. The CDR3 bases are TGTGCCAGCAGTTTAGGTGGCGGGTTACACAATGAGCAGTTCTTC.